This is a list of T cell receptor beta chains from one sample in a study of cytomegalovirus exposure and HLA in healthy donors. Profiling relied on immunoSEQ multiplex PCR, and the TCRdb table lists in-frame clones only, not all of them. Found here are some 120,000 clones, around two thirds of them singletons; the top ten hold just over 8%. The sample was PBMCs. The receptors shown here come from a woman in her 40s in good health and CMV-seropositive. Each CDR3 is given with its conserved first and last residue. Each record gives: CDR3 length, V gene, clone size, J gene, CDR3 protein. Rows give clone size only sometimes, using once, few, many, or a class for an expanded clone.

15,TRBV29-1,.,TRBJ2-2,CSVRRRNQNTGELFF
14,TRBV7-2,.,TRBJ2-2,CASSLDSRSGELFF
15,TRBV6-1,.,TRBJ2-7,CASSGPPSSTYEQYF
16,TRBV10-3,.,TRBJ2-3,CAISEASGSGTDTQYF
14,TRBV6-5,.,TRBJ2-1,CASSYLFSGDEQFF
13,TRBV9,.,TRBJ2-1,CASSGRGRKSQFF
15,TRBV6-1,.,TRBJ1-2,CASIQGREGTYGYTF
15,TRBV15,.,TRBJ2-7,CATSSRGVPSYEQYF
15,TRBV2,few,TRBJ1-4,CASSGGRVENEKLFF
12,TRBV5-6,few,TRBJ2-7,CASSLARYEQYF
12,TRBV5-1,.,TRBJ2-2,CASSLYTGELFF
15,TRBV5-1,.,TRBJ2-2,CASSFSGRNTGELFF
15,TRBV19,once,TRBJ2-3,CASSWGLPDTDTQYF
13,TRBV18,.,TRBJ1-2,CASSSRDRGGYTF
14,TRBV4-2,.,TRBJ1-1,CASSQGVANTEAFF
14,TRBV12-5,.,TRBJ1-2,CASGSPALRGGYTF
15,TRBV9,.,TRBJ2-3,CASSVDGGGVDTQYF
14,TRBV9,.,TRBJ1-1,CASSVVSGNTEAFF
14,TRBV7-9,.,TRBJ2-7,CASSSRTEGYEQYF
14,TRBV9,.,TRBJ2-5,CASSATGSGETQYF
17,TRBV4-3,.,TRBJ2-2,CASSLVGLGGGTGELFF
14,TRBV2,many,TRBJ1-4,CASQKRGTNEKLFF
12,TRBV6-5,few,TRBJ1-6,CASSLSNSPLHF